Presented here are 24 T cell receptor beta chains from one specimen sequenced in a study of breast tumors, draining lymph nodes, adjacent tissues. TCRdb called the multiplex PCR reads again in MiXCR, with one record for every CDR3 protein. The table has 70,000 or so distinct CDR3 sequences, less than 50% seen once. Source material: breast tumor tissue. These receptors were obtained from a female donor with breast cancer. Some clones in this sample may be carry-over from other donors' samples.

This clonotype was counted many times. The V call is TRBV27, the J call TRBJ1-6, with no clear D. Germline V gene sequence: CDR1 MNHEY, CDR2 SMNVEV (reference sequence). Trimming pared 7 bases from V and 0 bases from J, leaving 13 bases between. This CDR3 contains 16 residues. CDR3 region: CASTTEPYSYNSPLHF. The CDR3 DNA reads as TGTGCCAGCACCACGGAGCCCTACTCCTATAATTCACCCCTCCACTTT.

As to this clonotype: Given a much more abundant clone one base away, this may be a read error. The chain combines TRBV5-4 with TRBJ1-2; 10 nucleotides agree with TRBD1. The CDR3 covers 16 residues. Germline lookup yields CDR1 SGHNT and CDR2 YYREEE (reference sequence). CDR3 DNA sequence: TGTGCCGGCAGCTTGGCAGACAGGGGGCTATGGTATGGCTACACCTTC. Residues: CAGSLADRGLWYGYTF.

This clonotype appeared many times. This rearrangement joins TRBV6-1 to TRBJ2-3; no clear D. The CDR3 has 12 amino acids. Looked up from germline, CDR1 is MNHNS and CDR2 is SASEGT. The V end was cut by 4 bases, the J end by 6 bases, with 8 bases between. The CDR3 loop is CASSASRDTQYF. CDR3 in DNA: TGTGCCAGCAGTGCCAGCAGGGATACGCAGTATTTT.

This clonotype was recorded a few times. This may arise from a read error, as a much more abundant clone is one base away. J is TRBJ1-2 and V is TRBV20-1, with a possible D match to TRBD1 (5 bases). V dropped 3 bases and J dropped 6 bases, with 20 bases sitting between them. This CDR3 is 15 amino acids long. CDR1 is DFQATT, CDR2 SNEGSKA, per germline (reference sequence). The CDR3 loop reads CSASWSPGRTHGYTF. As DNA, the CDR3 is TGCAGTGCTAGTTGGTCTCCAGGGAGGACACATGGCTACACCTTC.

Many counts were recorded for this clonotype. V is TRBV20-1 and J is TRBJ2-1, with D tentatively TRBD2 (6 bases). Germline V gene sequence: CDR1 DFQATT, CDR2 SNEGSKA (reference sequence). CDR3 length: 14 amino acids. Trimming cost V 6 bases and J 5 bases, with 17 bases left between them. The CDR3 DNA follows: TGCAGTGCGAAACGGGGTAGCGGAAACAATGAGCAGTTCTTC. This encodes CSAKRGSGNNEQFF.

The chain recombines TRBV9 with TRBJ1-4; TRBD1 matches 7 bases. The CDR3 loop spans 16 amino acids. Germline V lookup: CDR1 SGDLS, CDR2 YYNGEE. V was pared by 1 base and J by 5 bases, with 8 bases of the junction left unmatched. This CDR3 is CASSVRDSIYNEKLFF. Here the CDR3 DNA reads TGTGCCAGCAGCGTAAGGGACAGTATTTACAATGAAAAACTGTTTTTT.

The gene calls are TRBV6-5 and TRBJ2-1; the match to TRBD2 covers 12 bases. This CDR3 region has 15 residues. The germline V gene has CDR1 MNHEY and CDR2 SVGAGI. Trimming cost V 6 bases and J 4 bases; bases outside gene matches: 4. In DNA form, the CDR3 reads TGTGCCAGCAGCCTTCTAGCGGGGGGGTACAATGAGCAGTTCTTC. This gives the protein CASSLLAGGYNEQFF.

The chain employs TRBV7-2 and TRBJ2-3; D might be TRBD1 (5 bases). The CDR3 extends over 15 amino acids. The V gene's germline CDR1 is SGHTA and CDR2 FQGNSA. Trimming took 1 base from V and 4 from J, leaving 12 bases between them. CDR3 DNA: TGTGCCAGCAGCTTAGTGGCAGGGCCCTCAGATACGCAGTATTTT. Its protein is CASSLVAGPSDTQYF.

DNA of the CDR3: TGTGCCAGCAGCTTAGGGACAGGGGTGGGTGAAAAACTGTTTTTT. Protein product: CASSLGTGVGEKLFF. The chain carries TRBV13 and TRBJ1-4, with 8 positions matching TRBD1. The trim removed 0 bases at V and 7 bases at J, leaving 4 bases unmatched. The CDR3 extends over 15 amino acids. Germline V gives CDR1 PRHDT, CDR2 FYEKMQ (reference sequence).

This chain links TRBV29-1 with TRBJ1-1; D is perhaps TRBD1 (6 bases). This CDR3 is 11 amino acids long. V was cut by 6 bases and J by 6 bases, with 11 bases left in between. Germline CDR1 reads SQVTM; CDR2 reads ANQGSEA. As DNA, the CDR3 is TGCAGCGTCTACCCAGGGGCTGAAGCTTTCTTT. Translating it yields CSVYPGAEAFF. Looking up the rest from reference TRBV29-1 and TRBJ1-1 gives the full variable domain: SAVISQKPSRDICQRGTSLTIQCQVDSQVTMMFWYRQQPGQSLTLIATANQGSEATYESGFVIDKFPISRPNLTFSTLTVSNMSPEDSSIYLCSVYPGAEAFFGQGTRLTVV.

In its sample, this clonotype was seen many times. A read error may account for a junction end that differs from germline. V usage is TRBV6-5 and J usage is TRBJ2-7, with D perhaps TRBD1 or TRBD2 (6 bases each). This CDR3 has 14 amino acids. Germline V gene sequence: CDR1 MNHEY, CDR2 SVGAGI. CDR3 loop: CASSHSRGHGEQYF. Here the CDR3 DNA reads TGTGCCAGCAGTCACTCCCGGGGGCACGGAGAGCAGTACTTC.

This clonotype was counted at least ten times. The rearrangement links TRBV15 to TRBJ2-1; 12 bases map to TRBD1. J was trimmed by 8 bases and V by 1 base; bases with no gene match: 3. This CDR3 is 15 amino acids long. Germline CDR1 and CDR2: LNHNV and YYDKDF (reference sequence). The CDR3 loop reads CATSRAGTGGDEQFF. The CDR3 nucleotides read TGTGCCACCAGCAGAGCCGGGACAGGGGGCGATGAGCAGTTCTTC.

This rearrangement joins TRBV11-3 to TRBJ2-7, with unresolved D. The CDR3 contains 15 residues. Per germline, CDR1 SGHNT and CDR2 YENEEA. Here the CDR3 reads CASSPESSPIYGQYV. The CDR3, as DNA: TGTGCCAGCAGCCCCGAGAGCTCCCCTATCTACGGGCAGTACGTC.

This clonotype was picked up many times. This rearrangement joins TRBV7-9 to TRBJ1-6, with D perhaps TRBD1 (6 bases). V lost 5 bases and J lost 7, with 15 bases in between. The CDR3 has 15 residues. Germline lookup yields CDR1 SEHNR and CDR2 FQNEAQ (reference sequence). CDR3 coding DNA: TGTGCCAGCAGCCCCCAGGACAGCCCAAATTCACCCCTCCACTTT. Residues: CASSPQDSPNSPLHF.

This clonotype was seen many times. The chain carries TRBV3-1 and TRBJ1-3, with D possibly matching TRBD1 (5 bases). The CDR3 covers 14 residues. V was pared by 8 bases and J by 5 bases, with 16 bases between. The germline V gene has CDR1 LGHDT and CDR2 YNNKEL (reference sequence). For the CDR3, the DNA is TGTGCCAGCGCAACCGGACACATACGAAACACCATATATTTT. This encodes CASATGHIRNTIYF.

As regards this clonotype: A read error may produce the germline difference seen at one junction end. The rearrangement uses TRBV7-9 and TRBJ1-4; no reliable D call. The germline V gene encodes CDR1 SEHNR and CDR2 FQNEAQ (reference sequence). This CDR3 region has 18 residues. CDR3 protein: CAGSLLGPPSSHNEKLFF. The CDR3 DNA reads as TGTGCCGGCAGCCTACTAGGCCCCCCCAGCAGCCACAATGAAAAACTGTTTTTT. The full variable domain, completed using reference TRBV7-9 and TRBJ1-4, is DTGVSQNPRHKITKRGQNVTFRCDPISEHNRLYWYRQTLGQGPEFLTYFQNEAQLEKSRLLSDRFSAERPKGSFSTLEIQRTEQGDSAMYLCAGSLLGPPSSHNEKLFFGSGTQLSVL.

The V gene is TRBV20-1, the J gene TRBJ1-4, with D unresolved. Germline V gene data show CDR1 as DFQATT and CDR2 as SNEGSKA (reference sequence). The germline V and J ends were trimmed by 7 bases and 8 bases, with 14 bases remaining between them. CDR3 length: 12 residues. CDR3 DNA: TGCAGTGTCAGCGGCGGTATGGAAAAACTGTTTTTT. Protein sequence: CSVSGGMEKLFF.

To note about this clonotype: The CDR3 ends on some other residue instead of the conserved phenylalanine or tryptophan, so this is likely a read error. The V and J genes are TRBV7-3 and TRBJ2-5, with D perhaps given as TRBD1 or TRBD2 (6 bases each). V was trimmed by 5 bases and J by 9 bases, leaving 19 bases between them. Germline assignment: CDR1 SGHTA and CDR2 FQGTGA. The CDR3 is 14 amino acids. CDR3 bases: TGTGCCAGCAGCCCGGCGGGGAGCTGGGGGCCCCAGTACCCC. Its protein product is CASSPAGSWGPQYP.

Comment on this clonotype: Without the conserved terminal phenylalanine or tryptophan, this CDR3 likely stems from a read error. The rearrangement links TRBV28 to TRBJ2-7; the match to TRBD1 covers 10 bases. This CDR3 is built from 17 residues. V lost 3 bases, J lost 3 bases, and 11 bases stayed unmatched. Germline CDR1 is MDHEN and CDR2 is SYDVKM. CDR3 in amino acids: CASSFGPPGTGDYEQYS. DNA of the CDR3: TGTGCCAGCAGTTTTGGCCCCCCCGGGACAGGGGACTACGAGCAGTACTCC.

The chain recombines TRBV5-1 with TRBJ1-1; D unresolved. The CDR3 runs to 12 residues. The V gene's germline CDR1 is SGHRS and CDR2 YFSETQ. V was clipped by 0 bases and J by 6 bases, with 6 bases between them. Here the CDR3 reads CASSLAVAEAFF. The CDR3 bases are TGCGCCAGCAGCTTGGCCGTCGCTGAAGCTTTCTTT.

This clonotype was seen repeatedly, ten times or more. J is TRBJ2-6 and V is TRBV6-2 or TRBV6-3; D may match TRBD1 or TRBD2 (5 bases each). Trimming removed 7 bases at V and 0 bases at J, with 25 bases between. Looked up from germline, CDR1 is MNHEY and CDR2 is SVGEGT. This CDR3 comprises 20 residues. The CDR3 region is CASTNRDGPIIRSGANVLTF. The CDR3 bases are TGTGCCAGCACCAACCGGGACGGACCAATAATCCGCTCTGGGGCCAACGTCCTGACTTTC.

Sample share makes this clonotype medium-sized (0.01 to 0.1%). V gene TRBV10-2 combines with J gene TRBJ2-7; D not resolved. Trimming removed 4 bases at V and 5 bases at J, with 9 bases between. Germline assignment: CDR1 WSHSY and CDR2 SAAADI. The CDR3 consists of 12 residues. CDR3 in DNA: TGCGCCAGCAGTGTAAGAGTAAACGAGCAGTACTTC. Protein sequence: CASSVRVNEQYF.

CDR3 residues: CASSLEGDPYGYTF. CDR3 bases: TGTGCCAGCAGCTTAGAAGGGGACCCCTATGGCTACACCTTC. The chain carries TRBV11-2 and TRBJ1-2; tentative D call: TRBD1 (5 bases). The CDR3 covers 14 residues. In germline, CDR1 is SGHAT, CDR2 FQNNGV. V was pared by 0 bases and J by 4 bases, with 9 bases between.

This clonotype was found many times. One end of the junction varies from germline; a read error may be responsible. The chain has TRBV6-1 and TRBJ1-2; 9 bases are a match to TRBD1. Germline CDR1 is MNHNS and CDR2 is SASEGT. CDR3 length: 14 amino acids. CDR3 protein: CASSESGTGPPRSF. The CDR3 nucleotides are TGTGCCAGCAGTGAATCCGGGACAGGGCCTCCTCGGTCCTTC.